Listed below are T cell receptor beta chains from one sample, sequenced in a study of response to subunit inactivated influenza vaccine. Each CDR3 protein gets one entry after TCRdb re-called the RT-PCR reads with MiXCR. This table has roughly 630,000 distinct CDR3 sequences, approximately 15% appearing once. The sequenced sample was PBMCs from blood, obtained roughly 2 weeks before vaccination. These TCRs come from a man aged 45-65 years who received an inactivated influenza vaccine. CDR3s include the opening cysteine and the closing phenylalanine or tryptophan. A D gene is named only where the DNA matches it firmly. Clone size is given for some rows only: seen once, a few or many times, or a class if the clone is expanded.

D gene	clone size	V gene	J gene	CDR3 DNA	CDR3 protein
.	.	TRBV6-1	TRBJ1-2	TGTGCCAGCAGTGAAGGACGGCTGGTAGGAAATAGCTATGGCTACACCTTC	CASSEGRLVGNSYGYTF
TRBD2	.	TRBV6-2/TRBV6-3	TRBJ2-7	TGTGCCAGCAGACCCGGGACTAGCGGGGATGTATACGAGCAGTACTTC	CASRPGTSGDVYEQYF
.	many	TRBV12-3/TRBV12-4	TRBJ1-4	TGTGCCAGCAGCCCCCAGGGTGAAAAACTGTTTTTT	CASSPQGEKLFF
TRBD1	.	TRBV7-9	TRBJ1-1	TGTGCCAGCAACCGACAGGGGGCGGGAGAAACTTTCTTT	CASNRQGAGETFF
TRBD2	many	TRBV18	TRBJ2-7	TGTGCCAGCTCGCCGGGACTAGCGGGATTCGAGCAGTACTTC	CASSPGLAGFEQYF
.	few	TRBV15	TRBJ1-2	TGTGCCACCAGCAGAGATACGGGAACGGGCCATGGCTACACCTTC	CATSRDTGTGHGYTF
TRBD1	.	TRBV28	TRBJ1-1	TGTGCCAGCAGTTTAATGGACAGGGAAGCTTTCTTT	CASSLMDREAFF
.	few	TRBV5-4	TRBJ1-2	TGTGCCAGCAGCGAACTCCGTAGACGGAACTATGGCTACACCTTC	CASSELRRRNYGYTF
TRBD2	.	TRBV5-1	TRBJ2-7	TGCGCCAGCAGCTTGGTGAGTCAGGGACTAGCGGGTGGCGAGCAGTACTTC	CASSLVSQGLAGGEQYF
TRBD2	.	TRBV30	TRBJ2-3	TGTGCCTGGAGACCTGTCCAGCGGGGGCCTATTAGCACAGATACGCAGTATTTT	CAWRPVQRGPISTDTQYF
TRBD2	few	TRBV20-1	TRBJ2-7	TGCAGTGCTAGGGGAGGACTAGCGGAGATCTCCTACGAGCAGTACTTC	CSARGGLAEISYEQYF
TRBD2	few	TRBV10-3	TRBJ2-7	TGTGCCATCAGTGACGGTGCTAGCGGGGGCTACGAGCAGTACTTC	CAISDGASGGYEQYF
TRBD1	.	TRBV7-6	TRBJ2-6	TGTGCCAGCAGCTTAAATGCATTCCCGGGACAGTACTCCTCTGGGGCCAACGTCCTGACTTTC	CASSLNAFPGQYSSGANVLTF
TRBD2	many	TRBV5-1	TRBJ2-1	TGCGCCAGCAGCTTGGTTTTCAGCGGGAGCTACAATGAGCAGTTCTTC	CASSLVFSGSYNEQFF
.	.	TRBV6-2/TRBV6-3	TRBJ2-3	TGTGCCAGCAGTCGACCTCCCGGAGGAGATACGCAGTATTTT	CASSRPPGGDTQYF
.	many	TRBV28	TRBJ2-7	TGTGCCAGCAGTTTACCGGACAGTACCTACGAGCAGTACTTC	CASSLPDSTYEQYF
.	.	TRBV5-1	TRBJ2-3	TGCGCCAGCAGCACGGATAGTCCGGGCGGTACGCAGTATTTT	CASSTDSPGGTQYF
TRBD2	few	TRBV5-1	TRBJ2-3	TGCGCCAGCACCCGGACTGGACTAGCGGGTCTTACAGATACGCAGTATTTT	CASTRTGLAGLTDTQYF
.	.	TRBV25-1	TRBJ2-3	TGTGCCAGCAGTGAAGGGGGGGCCAACACAGATACGCAGTATTTT	CASSEGGANTDTQYF
TRBD2	few	TRBV9	TRBJ2-7	TGTGCCAGCAGCGCTAGCGGGAGCAACTACGAGCAGTACTTC	CASSASGSNYEQYF
.	few	TRBV20-1	TRBJ2-1	TGCAGTGCATCCCCCCGGCCAGGTGAGCAGTTCTTC	CSASPRPGEQFF
TRBD2	.	TRBV7-9	TRBJ2-5	TGTGCCAGCAGCTTACGTCTAGCGGGACAAGAGACCCAGTACTTC	CASSLRLAGQETQYF
.	few	TRBV6-2/TRBV6-3	TRBJ1-5	TGTGCCAGCAGTAAAGCAACCCCGATAGAGCCCCAGCATTTT	CASSKATPIEPQHF
.	.	TRBV24-1	TRBJ2-7	TGTGCCACCAGTGATTCTACGGCTTATGAGCAGTACTTC	CATSDSTAYEQYF
.	.	TRBV5-1	TRBJ2-3	TGCGCCAGCAGCTGGGGGACGGGGAAGGGGACAGATACGCAGTATTTT	CASSWGTGKGTDTQYF
.	.	TRBV20-1	TRBJ1-1	TGCAGTGCTAGCGATGGGGGGCCCCGTGCCACTGAAGCTTTCTTT	CSASDGGPRATEAFF
.	few	TRBV7-2	TRBJ2-7	TGTGCCAGCAGCTCCACGCTCCCCTACGAGCAGTACTTC	CASSSTLPYEQYF
.	many	TRBV20-1	TRBJ2-3	TGCAGTGCCCCCCCGGCGGGAACCACAGATACGCAGTATTTT	CSAPPAGTTDTQYF
TRBD1	.	TRBV28	TRBJ2-7	TGTGCCAGCAGACCCCGGGACAGATTCTCCTACGAGCAGTACTTC	CASRPRDRFSYEQYF
.	.	TRBV5-1	TRBJ1-6	TGCGCCAGCAGCTTGGAAGGGGATTCACCCCTCCACTTT	CASSLEGDSPLHF
TRBD1	.	TRBV28	TRBJ1-1	TGTGCCAGCAGTGCCACGGGACAGGGGGCGGGAGCTTTCTTT	CASSATGQGAGAFF
TRBD1	.	TRBV30	TRBJ2-7	TGTGCCTGGAGTTTACCCGGGACAGGTATTCAGTACTTC	CAWSLPGTGIQYF
.	few	TRBV5-6	TRBJ2-1	TGTGCCAGCAGCTTGCGAGGGGGAGGGCCCAAGTTCTTC	CASSLRGGGPKFF
TRBD1	.	TRBV7-2	TRBJ2-1	TGTGCCAGCAGTACTACAGGGGGTTTGGGCAATGAGCAGTTCTTC	CASSTTGGLGNEQFF
TRBD2	.	TRBV20-1	TRBJ2-3	TGCAGTGCTAGAGAGAGACTAGCGGGAGCTCGAACAGATACGCAGTATTTT	CSARERLAGARTDTQYF
TRBD2	many	TRBV20-1	TRBJ2-7	TGCAGTGCTATTGGGACTACCAGCTACGAGCAGTACTTC	CSAIGTTSYEQYF
.	.	TRBV6-1	TRBJ2-7	TGTGCCAGCAGGGTCGGGGGATTCCAATACGAGCAGTACTTC	CASRVGGFQYEQYF
.	.	TRBV19	TRBJ1-5	TGTGCCAGTACCGGGGGGAATCAGCCCCAGCATTTT	CASTGGNQPQHF
.	.	TRBV29-1	TRBJ2-5	TGCAGCGCAAGGGGCCAGACAAAAGAGACCCAGTACTTC	CSARGQTKETQYF
TRBD1	few	TRBV11-2	TRBJ1-2	TGTGCCAGCAGCTTCGCAGGGGGTGGCTACACCTTC	CASSFAGGGYTF
TRBD2	.	TRBV20-1	TRBJ2-1	TGCAGTGCTAGGTCTAGCGGGAGCTCTAATGAGCAGTTCTTC	CSARSSGSSNEQFF
TRBD1	.	TRBV7-9	TRBJ1-2	TGTGCCAGCAGCGCCGGGACAGCTAATGGCTACACCTTC	CASSAGTANGYTF
.	few	TRBV19	TRBJ1-1	TGTGCCAGTAGTACGACAGCACAGTACACTGAAGCTTTCTTT	CASSTTAQYTEAFF
.	.	TRBV7-2	TRBJ2-4	TGTGCCAGCAGCTTGGCCAGGGGTGGAGGTAACATTCAGTACTTC	CASSLARGGGNIQYF
.	few	TRBV5-8	TRBJ2-3	TGTGCCAGCATGTGGTGGTCAGTAGCCACAGATACGCAGTATTTT	CASMWWSVATDTQYF
TRBD2	.	TRBV5-1	TRBJ2-7	TGCGCCAGCAGCGGGGGACTAGCGGGACCCACCTACGAGCAGTACTTC	CASSGGLAGPTYEQYF
.	.	TRBV3-1	TRBJ1-2	TGTGCCAGCAGCCAAGATCTGCAGACTTATGGCTACACCTTC	CASSQDLQTYGYTF
TRBD2	.	TRBV20-1	TRBJ2-7	TGCAGTGCTACCACCTTCCCGGGACTAGCGGGAGGTCAGTACTTC	CSATTFPGLAGGQYF
.	.	TRBV20-1	TRBJ1-5	TGCAGTGCCACGGATCAGGGGCGAGGCCAGCCCCAGCATTTT	CSATDQGRGQPQHF
.	few	TRBV11-2	TRBJ2-7	TGTGCCAGCAGCTTAGATATGGGTAACTACGAGCAGTACTTC	CASSLDMGNYEQYF
.	few	TRBV5-8	TRBJ1-1	TGTGCCAGCAGCTTCGAGCCGGGACGCCCCAACACTGAAGCTTTCTTT	CASSFEPGRPNTEAFF
.	few	TRBV29-1	TRBJ2-2	TGCAGCGTTGAGGTCGGGGCAACCGGGGAGCTGTTTTTT	CSVEVGATGELFF
.	.	TRBV12-3/TRBV12-4	TRBJ2-1	TGTGCCAGCAATTCTTACGACAGCCCCTACAATGAGCAGTTCTTC	CASNSYDSPYNEQFF
TRBD1	few	TRBV19	TRBJ1-1	TGTGCCAGTAGTTTATCGGACAGGACTGAAGCTTTCTTT	CASSLSDRTEAFF
.	.	TRBV24-1	TRBJ1-5	TGTGCCACCAGTGATTTTTCAGGGAAGCCCCAGCATTTT	CATSDFSGKPQHF
.	few	TRBV5-5	TRBJ2-3	TGTGCCAGCAGCGCTTTCGATGGGGCAGATACGCAGTATTTT	CASSAFDGADTQYF
TRBD2	few	TRBV20-1	TRBJ2-3	TGCAGTGCTAGAGATCTTACTAGCGGGACAGATACGCAGTATTTT	CSARDLTSGTDTQYF